The 9 T cell receptor beta chains presented below share a single source sample, sequenced in a study of blood T cells in healthy people across ages. A second roughly 6 to 11 cycle PCR used barcoded and J-beta primers. MiXCR, applied by TCRdb to the 5' RACE reads, yields one record per CDR3 protein. The table shows about 1.6 million distinct CDR3 sequences, with about 35% occurring only once. The sequencing sample was made of blood. Receptors were obtained from a woman in her twenties or thirties in good health.

About this clonotype: This could be a read error, since a much larger clone is one nucleotide away. The CDR3 region is CTSSFGQSTDTQYF. The CDR3, as DNA: TGTACCAGCAGCTTCGGACAGAGCACAGATACGCAGTATTTT. V usage is TRBV7-9 and J usage is TRBJ2-3, with D tentatively TRBD1 (6 bases). The CDR3 spans 14 residues. Germline V lookup: CDR1 SEHNR, CDR2 FQNEAQ (reference sequence).

The table lists this clonotype with many counts. V and J are TRBV20-1 and TRBJ1-2; TRBD1 is a possible D gene (5 bases). The length of the CDR3 is 16 residues. CDR1 is DFQATT, CDR2 SNEGSKA, per germline (reference sequence). Trimming removed 0 bases from V and 1 base from J, with 15 bases in between. CDR3 in amino acids: CSAREGVWVDNYGYTF. In nucleotides, the CDR3 is TGCAGTGCTAGAGAGGGGGTTTGGGTAGATAACTATGGCTACACCTTC.

This clonotype came up many times. V and J are TRBV4-1 and TRBJ2-3; 12 nucleotides match TRBD2. The CDR3 length is 16 residues. The germline V gene has CDR1 MGHRA and CDR2 YSYEKL. Unmatched junction bases numbered 0, after V lost 2 bases and J lost 0 bases. The CDR3 loop is CASSQLAGGSTDTQYF. CDR3 bases: TGCGCCAGCAGCCAACTAGCGGGGGGGAGCACAGATACGCAGTATTTT.

This clonotype occurred many times. This chain links TRBV5-1 with TRBJ2-5; 7 nucleotides match TRBD1. V shed 2 bases, J shed 1 base, and the junction held 5 bases outside the gene matches. This CDR3 has 15 residues. Germline V gene lookup returns CDR1 SGHRS and CDR2 YFSETQ. CDR3 region: CASSFTGDSQETQYF. As DNA, the CDR3 is TGCGCCAGCAGCTTCACCGGGGACAGCCAAGAGACCCAGTACTTC. Together with reference TRBV5-1 and TRBJ2-5, the CDR3 gives the full variable domain: KAGVTQTPRYLIKTRGQQVTLSCSPISGHRSVSWYQQTPGQGLQFLFEYFSETQRNKGNFPGRFSGRQFSNSRSEMNVSTLELGDSALYLCASSFTGDSQETQYFGPGTRLLVL.

This clonotype was seen at least ten times. The chain has TRBV4-1 and TRBJ2-3; TRBD1 aligns across 9 bases. CDR3 length: 14 residues. After removal of 5 bases from V and 3 bases from J, the junction contained 3 bases not matched to a gene. Germline CDR1 MGHRA, CDR2 YSYEKL. For the CDR3, the DNA is TGCGCCAGCAGCGGACAGGGGATAACAGATACGCAGTATTTT. The encoded protein is CASSGQGITDTQYF.

The count of this clonotype is one. The chain has TRBV5-1 and TRBJ2-5, with 7 bases that match TRBD2. This CDR3 is built from 15 residues. The V gene's germline CDR1 is SGHRS and CDR2 YFSETQ. Unmatched junction bases numbered 8, after V lost 1 base and J lost 5 bases. CDR3 DNA: TGCGCCAGCAGCTTGTGGGGGGGTACGGAGGAGACCCAGTACTTC. It is translated as CASSLWGGTEETQYF.

The V gene is TRBV18, the J gene TRBJ2-7, with D unresolved. The CDR3 extends over 12 amino acids. The germline gives CDR1 KGHSH, CDR2 LQKENI. V dropped 6 bases and J dropped 6 bases, with 12 bases sitting between them. This chain's CDR3 is CASSLKGGEQYF. Written as DNA, the CDR3 is TGTGCCAGCTCCCTCAAGGGCGGCGAGCAGTACTTC.

The V and J genes are TRBV15 and TRBJ1-5; D call uncertain. This CDR3 contains 14 residues. Germline V gene sequence: CDR1 LNHNV, CDR2 YYDKDF (reference sequence). Trimming removed 3 bases from V and 0 bases from J, with 6 bases in between. Here the CDR3 reads CATSRYTSNQPQHF. The CDR3 nucleotides read TGTGCCACCAGCAGGTACACTAGCAATCAGCCCCAGCATTTT.

This rearrangement joins TRBV2 to TRBJ2-1, with 8 nucleotides matching TRBD2. Germline V gene sequence: CDR1 SNHLY, CDR2 FYNNEI. J gave up 5 bases and V 4 bases, and 4 bases lay outside the gene matches. CDR3 length: 14 residues. The CDR3 nucleotides are TGTGCCAGCAGTGGCGGGGGGCGGAACAATGAGCAGTTCTTC. This codes for CASSGGGRNNEQFF.